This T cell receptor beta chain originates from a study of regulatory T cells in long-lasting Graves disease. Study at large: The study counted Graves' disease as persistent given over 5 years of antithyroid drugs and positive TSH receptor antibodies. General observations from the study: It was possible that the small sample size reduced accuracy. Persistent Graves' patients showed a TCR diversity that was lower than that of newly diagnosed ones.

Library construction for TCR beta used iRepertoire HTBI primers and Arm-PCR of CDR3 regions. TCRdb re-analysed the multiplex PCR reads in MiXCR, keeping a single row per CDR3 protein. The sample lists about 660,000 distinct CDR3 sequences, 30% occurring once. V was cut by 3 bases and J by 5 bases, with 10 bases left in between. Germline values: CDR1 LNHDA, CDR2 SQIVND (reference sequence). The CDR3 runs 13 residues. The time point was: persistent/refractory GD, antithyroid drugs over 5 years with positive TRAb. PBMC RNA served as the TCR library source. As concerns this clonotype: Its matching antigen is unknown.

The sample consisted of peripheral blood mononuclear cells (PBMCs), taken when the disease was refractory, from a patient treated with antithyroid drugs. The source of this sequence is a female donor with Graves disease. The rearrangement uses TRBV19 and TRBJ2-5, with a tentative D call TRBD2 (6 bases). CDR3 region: CASSITSRETQYF. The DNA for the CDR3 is TGTGCCAGTAGTATCACTAGCCGGGAGACCCAGTACTTC. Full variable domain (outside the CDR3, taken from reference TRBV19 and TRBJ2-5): DGGITQSPKYLFRKEGQNVTLSCEQNLNHDAMYWYRQDPGQGLRLIYYSQIVNDFQKGDIAEGYSVSREKKESFPLTVTSAQKNPTAFYLCASSITSRETQYFGPGTRLLVL.